This T cell receptor (beta chain) was captured in a study of T cell responses to AZD1222 COVID-19 vaccine. Regarding the study as a whole: Donors, mostly white British, included more females; clonal diversity was possibly underestimated.

Comment on this clone: Antigen: not known.

The ends were cut back, 5 bases at V and 5 bases at J, with 10 bases in the middle. This CDR3 is built from 13 residues. CDR1 is MNHEY and CDR2 is SMNVEV in the germline V gene (reference sequence). The repertoire was sequenced with immunoSEQ multiplex PCR; TCRdb's copy has only in-frame clones and lacks some. The data hold 200,000 or so clones, with 90% to 95% observed a single time. Second-dose intervals of approximately 4 or approximately 12 weeks were pooled. This sequence originates from an adult who received the AZD1222 COVID-19 vaccine. This specimen consisted of peripheral blood, obtained 28 days after the second AZD1222 dose. The chain is built from TRBV27 and TRBJ1-5; tentative D call: TRBD1 (6 bases). The CDR3 DNA sequence: TGTGCCAGCAGTCGGGGGCGCGATCAGCCCCAGCATTTT. As protein: CASSRGRDQPQHF.